This TCR beta chain derives from a study of OX40 agonist ivuxolimab in advanced cancers. Concerning the study at large: The costimulatory receptor OX40 (CD134) was targeted by ivuxolimab, a fully human IgG2 agonistic monoclonal antibody. Intravenous ivuxolimab was administered to patients every 2 weeks at six dose levels: 0.01, 0.1, 0.3, 1.5, 3 and 10 mg/kg. The point of sequencing TCRbeta in the periphery was to test whether ivuxolimab changed TCR sequence diversity and drove clonal T-cell expansion. The monotherapy dose-escalation portion (N ≈ 57 patients) of the phase I ivuxolimab trial is reported in the paper. Partial responses were achieved by three dose-escalation patients, of whom one had hepatocellular carcinoma and two had cutaneous melanoma. Among the approximately 50 dose-escalation patients, around 19 had hepatocellular carcinoma, roughly 15 melanoma, 9 renal cell carcinoma and 9 head and neck cancer. A male proportion of 82.7% and a mean age of around 60 years, ranging from roughly 23 to 79, were recorded for the dose-escalation cohort. Patients were allowed to have had prior anti-PD-1, anti-PD-L1 or anti-CTLA-4 therapy, and around two fifths of the dose-escalation patients had been treated with checkpoint inhibitors. On the study overall, not on this receptor specifically: After ivuxolimab, CD8+ T cells had more expanded clones than CD4+ T cells on average. Low levels of normalized T-cell clonal expansion were also seen in some nonresponding patients. Which antigens the clonally expanded peripheral T cells were specific for was not determined. In partial responders in the 0.1-3.0 mg/kg groups, normalized peripheral clonal expansion was found to be among the lowest, especially among CD8+ T cells. At doses of 0.1 to 3.0 mg/kg, clonal expansion of both CD4+ and CD8+ T cells in blood was seen between baseline and week 6.

As concerns this clone: Its recognized antigen is unknown. The input lacks base qualities; no much larger clone sits a single base away.

For sequencing of the TCRbeta CDR3 region, genomic DNA was extracted from the sorted cells. TCRbeta CDR3 regions were sequenced using the immunoSEQ Assay. Not all clones reach the TCRdb copy of this immuneACCESS table, which keeps in-frame sequences only. Checked studies attribute under half of the gap to unresolved V genes and leave the rest unexplained. The sample includes roughly 80,000 clones, with around 88% observed a single time. Clones ranked in the top ten supply roughly 0.76% of the sample. Patients with autoimmune disease history or receiving systemic immunosuppression were excluded from the trial. Peripheral blood for TCR sequencing was drawn from every dose cohort at baseline, at cycle 4 day 1 and at cycle 7 day 1. Samples came from an open-label, multicenter, first-in-human phase I dose-escalation trial of ivuxolimab. The trial enrolled adults with locally advanced or metastatic head and neck squamous cell, hepatocellular, melanoma or renal cell carcinoma. Before TCR sequencing, CD4+ T cells and CD8+ T cells from peripheral blood were sorted into separate populations.

Trimming costs V 3 bases and J 1 base, and their ends lie 6 bases apart. Inclusive of the bounding cysteine and phenylalanine, the CDR3 is 13 residues long. The kept DNA is CDR3 alone, 39 bases in frame from the first base. CDR1 MNHEY and CDR2 SMNVEV were looked up in the germline V gene (reference sequence). The source material was CD4+ or CD8+ T cells sorted from blood, sampled in a trial of the OX40 agonist ivuxolimab. The receptor was isolated from an adult with an advanced solid tumor such as melanoma, head and neck, liver or kidney cancer. The sequence joins TRBV27 to TRBJ1-2, with TRBD1 tentatively as D gene (5 bases match). The sequenced DNA is TGTGCCAGCAGTTTCGGGGGTAACTATGGCTACACCTTC. Translation gives CASSFGGNYGYTF.